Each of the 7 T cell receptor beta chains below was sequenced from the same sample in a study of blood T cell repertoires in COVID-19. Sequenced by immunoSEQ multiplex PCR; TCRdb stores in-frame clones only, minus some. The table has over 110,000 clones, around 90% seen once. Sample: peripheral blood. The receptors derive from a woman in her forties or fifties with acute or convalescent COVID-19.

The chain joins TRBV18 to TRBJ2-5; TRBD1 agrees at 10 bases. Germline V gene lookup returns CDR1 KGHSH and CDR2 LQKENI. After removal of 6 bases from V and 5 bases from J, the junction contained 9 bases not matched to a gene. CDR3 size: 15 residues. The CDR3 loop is CASSRGTGAKETQYF. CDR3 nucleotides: TGTGCCAGCTCTCGTGGGACAGGGGCCAAGGAGACCCAGTACTTC. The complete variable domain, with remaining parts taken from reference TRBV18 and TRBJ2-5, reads NAGVMQNPRHLVRRRGQEARLRCSPMKGHSHVYWYRQLPEEGLKFMVYLQKENIIDESGMPKERFSAEFPKEGPSILRIQQVVRGDSAAYFCASSRGTGAKETQYFGPGTRLLVL.

DNA of the CDR3: TGTGCCAGCAGGGCAAGACAGGGAACGGAGCCCCAGCATTTT. Encoded protein: CASRARQGTEPQHF. The rearrangement uses TRBV6-5 and TRBJ1-5, with 7 bases identical to TRBD1. The CDR3 spans 14 residues. With 6 bases clipped from V and 8 bases from J, the junction kept 10 bases outside the gene matches. CDR1 and CDR2 (germline): MNHEY, SVGAGI.

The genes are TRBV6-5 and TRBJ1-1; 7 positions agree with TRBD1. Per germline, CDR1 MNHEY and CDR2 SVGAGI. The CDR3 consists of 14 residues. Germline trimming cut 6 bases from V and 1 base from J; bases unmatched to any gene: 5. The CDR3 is CASRHRGKNTEAFF. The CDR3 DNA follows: TGTGCCAGCAGACACAGGGGAAAGAACACTGAAGCTTTCTTT.

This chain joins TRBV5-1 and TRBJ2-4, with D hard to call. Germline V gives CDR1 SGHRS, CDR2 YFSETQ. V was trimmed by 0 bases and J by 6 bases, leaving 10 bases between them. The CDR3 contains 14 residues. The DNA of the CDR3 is TGCGCCAGCAGCTTGGGGCACGGGTCAAACATTCAGTACTTC. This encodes CASSLGHGSNIQYF.

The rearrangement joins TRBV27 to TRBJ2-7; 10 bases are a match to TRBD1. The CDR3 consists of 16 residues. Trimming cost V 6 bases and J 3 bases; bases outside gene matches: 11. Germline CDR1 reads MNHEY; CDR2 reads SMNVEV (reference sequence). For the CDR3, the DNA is TGTGCCAGCAGAACAAAGGGACAGGGGAGCCTCTACGAGCAGTACTTC. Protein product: CASRTKGQGSLYEQYF.

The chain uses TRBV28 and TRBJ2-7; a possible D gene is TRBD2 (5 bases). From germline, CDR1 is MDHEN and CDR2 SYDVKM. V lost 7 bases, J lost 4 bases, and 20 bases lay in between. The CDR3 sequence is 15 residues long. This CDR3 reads CASTSDGAASYEQYF. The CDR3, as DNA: TGTGCCAGCACCTCGGACGGAGCGGCCTCATACGAGCAGTACTTC.

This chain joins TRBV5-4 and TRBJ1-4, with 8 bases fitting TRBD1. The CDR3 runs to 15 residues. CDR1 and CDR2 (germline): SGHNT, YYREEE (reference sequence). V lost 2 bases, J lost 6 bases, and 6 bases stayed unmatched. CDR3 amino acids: CASSLGTGGDEKLFF. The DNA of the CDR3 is TGTGCCAGCAGCTTAGGTACAGGGGGGGATGAAAAACTGTTTTTT.